This T cell receptor beta chain was captured in a study of T cells after yellow fever vaccination. The overall study: SMART-Seq v4 Ultra Low Input prepared libraries from low-cell fractions.

They built TCR cDNA with 5'RACE template switching, a step that put in a universal primer site and UMIs. In TCRdb, the 5' RACE reads were re-called with MiXCR into one record per CDR3 protein. The data contain 300,000 or so distinct CDR3 sequences, roughly 8.3% of them seen just once; the ten biggest clones take up approximately 18%. Remarks on this clonotype: The antigen remains unidentified.

Notes on the study in general: Primary-vaccination clones mostly resurfaced post-booster (about 95% CD4, approximately 89% CD8). Although the secondary response was weaker, it peaked faster, at day 5 versus 15.

The CDR3 spans 14 residues. Germline V gene lookup returns CDR1 SGHTA and CDR2 FQGTGA. V was clipped by 8 bases and J by 0 bases, with 12 bases between them. The rearrangement uses TRBV7-3 and TRBJ2-3; D may match TRBD1 or TRBD2 (5 bases each). The sample was PBMCs, taken roughly 47 days after the first yellow fever vaccination. The TCR sequence derives from a young man who received the YFV17D yellow fever vaccine. CDR3 nucleotide sequence: TGTGCCAGCGTCGGGACGGATAGCACAGATACGCAGTATTTT. Translation: CASVGTDSTDTQYF.